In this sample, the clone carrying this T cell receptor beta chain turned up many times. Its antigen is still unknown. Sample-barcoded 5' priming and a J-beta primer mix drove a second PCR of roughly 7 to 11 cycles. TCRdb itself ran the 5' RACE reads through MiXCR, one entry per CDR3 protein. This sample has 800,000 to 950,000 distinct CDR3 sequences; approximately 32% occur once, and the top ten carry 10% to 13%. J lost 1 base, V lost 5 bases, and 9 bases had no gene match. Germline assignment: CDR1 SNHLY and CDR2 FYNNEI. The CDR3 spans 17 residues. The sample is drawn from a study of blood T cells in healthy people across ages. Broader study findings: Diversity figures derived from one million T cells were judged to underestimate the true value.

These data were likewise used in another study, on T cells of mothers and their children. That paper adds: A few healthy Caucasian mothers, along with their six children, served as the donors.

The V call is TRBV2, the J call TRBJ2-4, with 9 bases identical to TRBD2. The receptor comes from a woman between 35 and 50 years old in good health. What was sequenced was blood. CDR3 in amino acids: CASSKRLAGSAKNIQYF. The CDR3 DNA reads TGTGCCAGCAGTAAACGGCTAGCGGGGTCGGCCAAAAACATTCAGTACTTC.